The 20 T cell receptor beta chains listed next were all sequenced from one sample in a study of T cells in Graves' hyperthyroidism and ophthalmopathy. The source material, RNA transcripts, was used to amplify TCR beta CDR3 regions. First-round RT-PCR targeting the TCR CDR3 was performed with the HTBI primer set. TCRdb called the multiplex PCR reads again in MiXCR, with one record for every CDR3 protein. The repertoire has around 580,000 distinct CDR3 sequences, about a sixth of them found once; the top ten carry around 19%. Source material: blood. The source is a young woman with Graves' hyperthyroidism.

This clonotype was counted at least ten times. The V call is TRBV7-2, the J call TRBJ2-2; no clear D gene. The CDR3 length is 13 residues. Germline V gene lookup returns CDR1 SGHTA and CDR2 FQGNSA. V was shortened by 4 bases and J by 6 bases, with 9 bases between the two germline ends. In DNA form, the CDR3 reads TGTGCCAGCAGCTACAAGCACGCCGGGGAGCTGTTTTTT. It translates to CASSYKHAGELFF.

This clonotype was detected a few times. The chain employs TRBV19 and TRBJ1-5, with no clear D. The CDR3 runs to 14 residues. Germline CDR1 is LNHDA and CDR2 is SQIVND (reference sequence). The V end was cut by 3 bases, the J end by 0 bases, with 6 bases between. CDR3 DNA sequence: TGTGCCAGTAGTATTTTGAATAGCAATCAGCCCCAGCATTTT. This codes for CASSILNSNQPQHF.

V and J are TRBV7-2 and TRBJ2-3; TRBD1 or TRBD2 may be the D gene (7 bases each). This CDR3 comprises 16 residues. Trimming pared 5 bases from V and 10 bases from J, leaving 25 bases between. The germline CDR1 and CDR2 sequences are SGHTA and FQGNSA. This CDR3 reads CASSAGGGGVLRAQYF. The CDR3 nucleotides are TGTGCCAGCAGCGCAGGGGGTGGGGGGGTTCTACGCGCGCAGTATTTT.

This clonotype was detected only a few times. The chain recombines TRBV20-1 with TRBJ2-2; D is perhaps TRBD2 (6 bases). CDR3 length equals 13 residues. Germline V gene lookup returns CDR1 DFQATT and CDR2 SNEGSKA (reference sequence). Trimming took 3 bases from V and 6 from J, leaving 11 bases between them. The chain's CDR3 is CSASGGTAGELFF. CDR3 coding DNA: TGCAGTGCTAGCGGAGGGACCGCCGGGGAGCTGTTTTTT.

V gene TRBV5-1 combines with J gene TRBJ2-1; 12 bases map to TRBD2. Losses at the gene ends were 3 bases for V and 4 bases for J; bases not matched to a gene: 8. CDR1 and CDR2 from the germline V gene are SGHRS and YFSETQ. This CDR3 has 17 residues. The CDR3 sequence: CASSWVTSGSPYNEQFF. The CDR3 nucleotides read TGCGCCAGCAGCTGGGTGACTAGCGGGAGCCCTTACAATGAGCAGTTCTTC.

This clonotype has at least ten counts. J is TRBJ1-1 and V is TRBV11-3, with TRBD1 identical over 7 bases. The CDR3 covers 12 residues. Germline CDR1 is SGHNT and CDR2 is YENEEA. After removal of 5 bases from V and 7 bases from J, the junction contained 4 bases not matched to a gene. CDR3 sequence reads: CASSLTGDEAFF. The CDR3 DNA reads as TGTGCCAGCAGCCTCACAGGGGATGAAGCTTTCTTT.

There are many counts of this clonotype. The chain couples TRBV6-1 to TRBJ2-7; TRBD1 agrees at 7 bases. The V gene end was trimmed by 7 bases and the J gene end by 2 bases; junction bases not matched to a gene: 8. The CDR3 has 14 residues. Germline loops: CDR1 MNHNS, CDR2 SASEGT. CDR3 in amino acids: CASNSGTEAYEQYF. In nucleotides, the CDR3 is TGTGCCAGCAACTCCGGGACAGAGGCCTACGAGCAGTACTTC.

The chain carries TRBV5-6 and TRBJ2-4; 7 bases fit TRBD2. Germline trimming cut 4 bases from V and 3 bases from J; bases unmatched to any gene: 7. Germline V gives CDR1 SGHDT, CDR2 YYEEEE. This CDR3 is 15 amino acids long. CDR3 sequence reads: CASSPGGGFKNIQYF. In DNA form, the CDR3 reads TGTGCCAGCAGCCCAGGCGGGGGATTCAAAAACATTCAGTACTTC.

In its sample, this clonotype was seen many times. J is TRBJ2-1 and V is TRBV6-1, with D maybe TRBD1 (6 bases). This CDR3 region has 14 residues. Germline V gene data show CDR1 as MNHNS and CDR2 as SASEGT. Trimming pared 5 bases from V and 8 bases from J, leaving 16 bases between. The CDR3, as DNA: TGTGCCAGCAGTTACTTGGGGGCTCGAGATGAGCAGTTCTTC. Translation gives CASSYLGARDEQFF.

CDR3 loop: CASSYPTSGNNEQFF. CDR3 bases: TGTGCCAGCAGTTATCCGACTAGCGGGAATAATGAGCAGTTCTTC. The chain employs TRBV12-3 or TRBV12-4 and TRBJ2-1; TRBD2 agrees at 11 bases. The CDR3 runs 15 residues. V shed 4 bases and J 7 bases; nucleotides not matched to a gene: 6.

This CDR3 is CASSVPNAADTGELFF. The CDR3 DNA reads as TGTGCCAGCAGCGTCCCAAACGCAGCCGACACCGGGGAGCTGTTTTTT. The chain couples TRBV7-9 to TRBJ2-2; D call uncertain. Trimming removed 5 bases from V and 3 bases from J, with 16 bases in between. The germline V gene has CDR1 SEHNR and CDR2 FQNEAQ (reference sequence). The CDR3 sequence is 16 residues long.

The chain uses TRBV28 and TRBJ2-7; TRBD1 matches 8 bases. The CDR3 runs 14 residues. Germline V lookup: CDR1 MDHEN, CDR2 SYDVKM. With 6 bases clipped from V and 7 bases from J, the junction kept 11 bases outside the gene matches. The CDR3 nucleotides read TGTGCCAGCAGCACCCTGGCCAGGGGGCGGGAGCAGTACTTC. It codes for CASSTLARGREQYF.

The sample holds many counts of this clonotype. The rearrangement uses TRBV7-9 and TRBJ2-3; D is ambiguous. V was trimmed by 7 bases and J by 3 bases, leaving 8 bases between them. CDR1 and CDR2 (germline): SEHNR, FQNEAQ (reference sequence). There are 12 residues in the CDR3. In nucleotides, the CDR3 is TGTGCCAGCACTCCTCCGACAGATACGCAGTATTTT. It encodes CASTPPTDTQYF.

This clonotype was seen a few times. The chain recombines TRBV7-9 with TRBJ2-7; D is possibly TRBD1 (6 bases). Trimming pared 2 bases from V and 3 bases from J, leaving 11 bases between. Germline loops: CDR1 SEHNR, CDR2 FQNEAQ (reference sequence). The CDR3 covers 14 residues. The CDR3 DNA follows: TGTGCCAGCAGCTTAAACAGGGAAAACTACGAGCAGTACTTC. Translated, it gives CASSLNRENYEQYF.

There are a few counts of this clonotype. V gene TRBV5-1 combines with J gene TRBJ1-2; possibly TRBD1 for D (5 bases). The CDR3 has 13 residues. Germline lookup yields CDR1 SGHRS and CDR2 YFSETQ. Trimming shortened V by 5 bases and J by 8 bases, and 16 bases separated the two germline ends. CDR3 residues: CASRVQDGDGYTF. The CDR3, as DNA: TGCGCCAGCAGGGTTCAAGATGGGGACGGCTACACCTTC.

Worth noting for this clonotype: One junction end does not reproduce the germline sequence, and a read error may be involved. The rearrangement links TRBV6-5 to TRBJ2-6; TRBD2 matches at 14 bases. The CDR3 is 18 amino acids. The V gene's germline CDR1 is MNHEY and CDR2 SVGAGI. The CDR3 DNA follows: TGTGCCGGCAGTTATGGACTAGCGGGAGGAGGCGGGGCCAACGTCCTGACTTTC. Its protein is CAGSYGLAGGGGANVLTF.

This clonotype showed up many times. The gene calls are TRBV7-2 and TRBJ1-2; weak D call: TRBD1 (5 bases). The CDR3 runs to 16 residues. Germline V lookup: CDR1 SGHTA, CDR2 FQGNSA. The V end lost 1 base, the J end lost 4 bases, and 16 bases lay between the germline ends. The CDR3 DNA reads as TGTGCCAGCAGCTTAGATTGGGACGGAACAATCTATGGCTACACCTTC. It specifies CASSLDWDGTIYGYTF.

In this sample, this clonotype turned up a few times. This chain uses TRBV7-2 with TRBJ1-1; D gene uncertain. From germline, CDR1 is SGHTA and CDR2 FQGNSA. V lost 3 bases to trimming and J lost 4 bases, with 12 bases between them. The CDR3 totals 14 residues. The CDR3 loop is CASSFRGISTEAFF. The CDR3, as DNA: TGTGCCAGCAGCTTTCGGGGAATTTCCACTGAAGCTTTCTTT. Based on the CDR3 plus reference TRBV7-2 and TRBJ1-1, the full variable domain is GAGVSQSPSNKVTEKGKDVELRCDPISGHTALYWYRQSLGQGLEFLIYFQGNSAPDKSGLPSDRFSAERTGGSVSTLTIQRTQQEDSAVYLCASSFRGISTEAFFGQGTRLTVV.

CDR3 coding DNA: TGCAGTGCTAGAGATTTTTTGGGTGCTAGCGGAATACCCACAGATACGCAGTATTTT. The encoded protein is CSARDFLGASGIPTDTQYF. This chain uses TRBV20-1 with TRBJ2-3; TRBD2 matches at 7 bases. The V and J ends lost 0 bases and 2 bases, in that order; junction bases with no gene match: 17. Germline CDR1 reads DFQATT; CDR2 reads SNEGSKA (reference sequence). The CDR3 is made up of 19 amino acids.

This clonotype was found many times. This rearrangement joins TRBV12-3 or TRBV12-4 to TRBJ2-3; TRBD2 might be the D (6 bases). Trimming left V 6 bases short and J 1 base short, with 14 bases between. This CDR3 contains 15 residues. The DNA for the CDR3 is TGTGCCAGCAGACCCGCTTGGGGGGGCACAGATACGCAGTATTTT. Amino acid sequence: CASRPAWGGTDTQYF.